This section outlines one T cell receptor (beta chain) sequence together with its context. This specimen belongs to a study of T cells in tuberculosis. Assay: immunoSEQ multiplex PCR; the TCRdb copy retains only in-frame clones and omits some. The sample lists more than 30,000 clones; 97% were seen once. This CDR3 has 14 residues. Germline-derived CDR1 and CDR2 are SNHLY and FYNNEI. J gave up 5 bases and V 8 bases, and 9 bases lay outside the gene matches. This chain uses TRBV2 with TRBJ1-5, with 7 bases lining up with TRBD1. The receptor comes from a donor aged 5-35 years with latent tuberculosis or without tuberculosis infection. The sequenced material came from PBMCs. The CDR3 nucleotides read TGTGCCAGCCGACGGACAGGTTACGATCAGCCCCAGCATTTT. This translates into CASRRTGYDQPQHF.